This note documents a single TCR beta chain sequence. The data derive from a study of blood T cell repertoires in COVID-19. The germline V gene encodes CDR1 PRHDT and CDR2 FYEKMQ (reference sequence). V dropped 1 base and J dropped 8 bases, with 9 bases sitting between them. This CDR3 has 13 residues. Clones were sequenced by immunoSEQ multiplex PCR, and TCRdb holds only the in-frame ones, with some missing. In the table there are over 55,000 clones, 85% to 90% of which are singletons. Sequencing was done on a sample of peripheral blood. This chain uses TRBV13 with TRBJ2-1; the D gene is possibly TRBD1 (5 bases). This receptor was obtained from a man between 45 and 60 years old with active COVID-19. CDR3 nucleotides: TGTGCCAGCAGCTTAGCAGGGTTCTATGAGCAGTTCTTC. It is translated as CASSLAGFYEQFF. Looking up the rest from reference TRBV13 and TRBJ2-1 gives the full variable domain: AAGVIQSPRHLIKEKRETATLKCYPIPRHDTVYWYQQGPGQDPQFLISFYEKMQSDKGSIPDRFSAQQFSDYHSELNMSSLELGDSALYFCASSLAGFYEQFFGPGTRLTVL.